The 28 T cell receptor beta chains listed next were all sequenced from one sample in a study of T cells in Graves' hyperthyroidism and ophthalmopathy. Amplified TCR beta CDR3 regions came from RNA transcripts. The HTBI primer set drove a first-round RT-PCR of the TCR CDR3. One entry per CDR3 protein, called by TCRdb with MiXCR from the multiplex PCR reads. The data hold about 740,000 distinct CDR3 sequences, with around 13% observed a single time. The specimen sequenced was blood. These receptors all come from a woman between 18 and 29 years old with Graves' hyperthyroidism.

This clonotype was counted at least ten times. The J gene is TRBJ2-3, the V gene TRBV27, with D tentatively TRBD2 (7 bases). V gave up 6 bases and J gave up 2 bases, with 24 bases separating them. CDR1 is MNHEY, CDR2 SMNVEV, per germline (reference sequence). This CDR3 has 18 amino acids. The CDR3 is CASRGLRLRGGYTDTQYF. The CDR3 DNA reads as TGTGCCAGCAGAGGGCTCCGACTTCGCGGGGGCTACACAGATACGCAGTATTTT.

This clonotype was seen a few times. The V and J genes are TRBV2 and TRBJ1-6; D remains unclear. Germline assignment: CDR1 SNHLY and CDR2 FYNNEI. CDR3 length: 13 amino acids. The ends were cut back, 7 bases at V and 0 bases at J, with 4 bases in the middle. The CDR3 region is CASISSYNSPLHF. The CDR3 bases are TGTGCCAGCATTAGCTCCTATAATTCACCCCTCCACTTT.

This clonotype was seen repeatedly, ten times or more. The chain is built from TRBV27 and TRBJ2-5; 11 positions agree with TRBD2. The CDR3 runs to 18 residues. CDR1 is MNHEY and CDR2 is SMNVEV in the germline V gene (reference sequence). V dropped 0 bases and J dropped 7; count of bases not matched to a gene: 13. The CDR3 nucleotides are TGTGCCAGCAGTTTATCGGAGGGACTAGCGGCGACAGGAGGGACCCAGTACTTC. Its translation is CASSLSEGLAATGGTQYF.

The sample holds many counts of this clonotype. The V gene is TRBV27, the J gene TRBJ2-7; 12 bases line up with TRBD2. CDR3 length: 15 residues. Looked up from germline, CDR1 is MNHEY and CDR2 is SMNVEV (reference sequence). V was pared by 7 bases and J by 5 bases, with 9 bases of the junction left unmatched. The CDR3 reads CASTPSTSGSHEQYF. CDR3 bases: TGTGCCAGCACTCCATCGACTAGCGGGAGCCACGAGCAGTACTTC.

This clonotype was seen at least ten times. This chain connects TRBV6-1 to TRBJ2-7; TRBD2 aligns across 10 bases. Trimming cost V 1 base and J 3 bases; bases outside gene matches: 3. The CDR3 length is 15 residues. Germline V gene sequence: CDR1 MNHNS, CDR2 SASEGT. The CDR3 bases are TGTGCCAGCAGTGAAGGTTCTAGCGGGAGCTACGAGCAGTACTTC. Amino acid sequence: CASSEGSSGSYEQYF.

This clonotype was seen ten or more times. The chain carries TRBV29-1 and TRBJ2-3; perhaps TRBD2 as D (5 bases). The germline V and J ends were trimmed by 5 bases and 0 bases, with 21 bases remaining between them. The CDR3 spans 17 residues. The V gene's germline CDR1 is SQVTM and CDR2 ANQGSEA. Here the CDR3 DNA reads TGCAGCGTTCAAGCGGAAGTCGATAATCCTAGCACAGATACGCAGTATTTT. It translates to CSVQAEVDNPSTDTQYF.

This clonotype was picked up many times. The chain combines TRBV20-1 with TRBJ2-3; 7 bases line up with TRBD2. Germline CDR1 reads DFQATT; CDR2 reads SNEGSKA (reference sequence). This CDR3 comprises 15 residues. CDR3 amino acids: CSARGASGHTDTQYF. CDR3 bases: TGCAGCGCACGAGGGGCTAGCGGACACACAGATACGCAGTATTTT.

This clonotype was counted only a few times. V usage is TRBV3-1 and J usage is TRBJ1-2; 7 bases align to TRBD1. Germline assignment: CDR1 LGHDT and CDR2 YNNKEL (reference sequence). The CDR3 has 15 residues. With 6 bases clipped from V and 4 bases from J, the junction kept 11 bases outside the gene matches. CDR3 coding DNA: TGTGCCAGCAGTTTCTCCGGGACAGCCCTCTATGGCTACACCTTC. It specifies CASSFSGTALYGYTF.

As concerns this clonotype: Since the CDR3 does not end with the conserved phenylalanine or tryptophan, this likely comes from a read error. This chain joins TRBV2 and TRBJ1-5, with D possibly being TRBD1 (5 bases). This CDR3 is built from 16 residues. The germline gives CDR1 SNHLY, CDR2 FYNNEI. Trimming shortened V by 7 bases and J by 1 base, and 17 bases separated the two germline ends. CDR3 residues: CASTLGGIESNQPQHL. CDR3 DNA: TGTGCCAGCACCCTGGGGGGGATTGAGAGCAATCAGCCCCAGCATCTT.

The sample holds a few counts of this clonotype. The CDR3 bases are TGTGCCAGCAGTGCCAGACTAGCGGGAAATCACGAGCAGTTCTTC. Translation: CASSARLAGNHEQFF. This chain joins TRBV12-3 or TRBV12-4 and TRBJ2-1, with TRBD2 matching 11 bases. The CDR3 totals 15 residues. Trimming at V came to 5 bases and at J to 10 bases, leaving 10 bases not matched to a gene.

In DNA, the CDR3 is TGTGCCAGCAGAAGCCTGGGCAGCAACTATGGCTACACCTTC. Its translation is CASRSLGSNYGYTF. The rearrangement uses TRBV6-1 and TRBJ1-2; D remains ambiguous. CDR3 length: 14 residues. Trimming left V 6 bases short and J 2 bases short, with 13 bases between. Germline-derived CDR1 and CDR2 are MNHNS and SASEGT.

The J gene is TRBJ2-5, the V gene TRBV28; D not resolved. The CDR3 totals 11 residues. Germline values: CDR1 MDHEN, CDR2 SYDVKM. Trimming took 7 bases from V and 5 from J, leaving 8 bases between them. Written as DNA, the CDR3 is TGTGCCAGCATGGGATTTGAGACCCAGTACTTC. It encodes CASMGFETQYF.

In its sample, this clonotype was seen many times. The V and J genes are TRBV30 and TRBJ2-2, with a possible D match to TRBD1 (5 bases). Germline CDR1 is GTSNPN and CDR2 is SVGIG (reference sequence). This CDR3 is built from 14 residues. Trimming cost V 3 bases and J 1 base, with 9 bases left between them. The CDR3: CAWRDGQNTGELFF. In nucleotides, the CDR3 is TGTGCCTGGAGAGACGGACAGAACACCGGGGAGCTGTTTTTT.

As regards this clonotype: This may be a read error, as it is one base from a much larger clone. The V call is TRBV28, the J call TRBJ1-1; weak D call: TRBD1 (5 bases). The CDR3 is made up of 16 amino acids. Germline V gene lookup returns CDR1 MDHEN and CDR2 SYDVKM. V was trimmed by 3 bases and J by 0 bases, leaving 14 bases between them. The CDR3 is CASSFGSRGLNTEAFF. CDR3 nucleotide sequence: TGTGCCAGCAGTTTTGGGTCCCGGGGCTTGAACACTGAAGCTTTCTTT.

This clonotype was picked up a small number of times. The V call is TRBV7-3, the J call TRBJ2-7; TRBD2 agrees at 7 bases. J was trimmed by 6 bases and V by 4 bases; bases with no gene match: 6. The germline gives CDR1 SGHTA, CDR2 FQGTGA. The CDR3 totals 13 residues. The CDR3 region is CASSSGLSGEQYF. The CDR3 DNA follows: TGTGCCAGCAGCTCGGGACTATCAGGCGAGCAGTACTTC.

This clonotype was detected a few times. The genes are TRBV6-5 and TRBJ2-1; 7 positions match TRBD2. After removal of 2 bases from V and 9 bases from J, the junction contained 10 bases not matched to a gene. CDR3 length: 15 residues. The germline CDR1 and CDR2 sequences are MNHEY and SVGAGI. The CDR3 spells CASSYRASGRGEQFF. In DNA, the CDR3 is TGTGCCAGCAGTTACAGGGCTAGCGGCCGGGGTGAGCAGTTCTTC.

This clonotype was counted many times. The CDR3: CAWSGGSGDTQYF. The DNA of the CDR3 is TGTGCCTGGAGTGGGGGTAGCGGGGATACGCAGTATTTT. This chain connects TRBV30 to TRBJ2-3; 7 bases are a match to TRBD2. Losses at the gene ends were 1 base for V and 6 bases for J; bases not matched to a gene: 4. Per the germline V gene, CDR1 is GTSNPN and CDR2 is SVGIG (reference sequence). The CDR3 loop spans 13 amino acids.

This clonotype was seen many times. V and J are TRBV11-3 and TRBJ2-1; 10 positions match TRBD1. Germline V gives CDR1 SGHNT, CDR2 YENEEA. V shed 1 base and J 0 bases; nucleotides not matched to a gene: 9. This CDR3 has 19 residues. CDR3 residues: CASSLGQGAPLSSYNEQFF. CDR3 in DNA: TGTGCCAGCAGCTTAGGACAGGGGGCGCCGCTTAGCTCCTACAATGAGCAGTTCTTC. The full variable domain, with the rest looked up from reference TRBV11-3 and TRBJ2-1, is EAGVVQSPRYKIIEKKQPVAFWCNPISGHNTLYWYLQNLGQGPELLIRYENEEAVDDSQLPKDRFSAERLKGVDSTLKIQPAELGDSAVYLCASSLGQGAPLSSYNEQFFGPGTRLTVL.

Many counts were recorded for this clonotype. The rearrangement joins TRBV6-1 to TRBJ2-7; the D is unclear. The V end was cut by 6 bases, the J end by 6 bases, with 15 bases between. CDR3 length: 13 amino acids. Germline V CDR1 and CDR2: MNHNS, SASEGT. The CDR3 region is CASSIILGREQYF. The CDR3 nucleotides read TGTGCCAGCAGCATTATTCTAGGTCGCGAGCAGTACTTC.

This clonotype showed up many times. The chain joins TRBV12-3 or TRBV12-4 to TRBJ1-2; no firm D call. This CDR3 spans 12 amino acids. Deletions cut 8 bases from V and 4 bases from J, with 11 bases between. CDR3 in DNA: TGTGCCAGCCGTCGGGGTGGCTATGGCTACACCTTC. Residues: CASRRGGYGYTF.

With regard to this clonotype: At one boundary the junction diverges from the germline segment, which might be a read error. The rearrangement joins TRBV5-6 to TRBJ2-5, with D uncertain. Germline V gene data show CDR1 as SGHDT and CDR2 as YYEEEE. CDR3 length: 15 amino acids. This chain's CDR3 is CASSLVASRLETRYF. The CDR3 DNA reads as TGTGCCAGCAGCTTGGTTGCTAGTAGACTCGAGACCCGGTACTTC.

About this clonotype itself: This clone may be a read error of a much larger clone one base away. No conserved phenylalanine or tryptophan ends this CDR3, so it is likely a read error. This chain connects TRBV20-1 to TRBJ2-3; D not certain. V lost 5 bases, J lost 1 base, and 16 bases lay in between. The germline gives CDR1 DFQATT, CDR2 SNEGSKA (reference sequence). This CDR3 comprises 15 residues. CDR3 sequence: CSAVRSDLGTDTQYL. The CDR3 DNA is TGCAGTGCTGTCCGATCGGACCTCGGCACAGATACGCAGTATCTT.

This clonotype was recorded at least ten times. The rearrangement uses TRBV10-3 and TRBJ2-3, with D possibly TRBD2 on 6 matching bases. With 0 bases removed from V and 0 bases from J, the gap between germline ends came to 16 bases. This CDR3 has 18 residues. Germline CDR1 and CDR2: ENHRY and SYGVKD. The CDR3 nucleotides are TGTGCCATCAGTGAGTCGTTCCTGATGGGAGGTAGCACAGATACGCAGTATTTT. Amino acid sequence: CAISESFLMGGSTDTQYF.

This clonotype came up many times. The V gene is TRBV6-2 or TRBV6-3, the J gene TRBJ2-1; possibly TRBD2 for D (5 bases). CDR1 is MNHEY, CDR2 SVGEGT, per germline. The CDR3 consists of 12 residues. V lost 4 bases and J lost 10, with 11 bases in between. Written as DNA, the CDR3 is TGTGCCAGCAGTTCAACACCGGGGGAGCAGTTCTTC. This encodes CASSSTPGEQFF.

The rearrangement joins TRBV4-1 to TRBJ2-7; D may match TRBD1 or TRBD2 (5 bases each). Germline CDR1 reads MGHRA; CDR2 reads YSYEKL. The ends were cut back, 4 bases at V and 4 bases at J, with 17 bases in the middle. The CDR3 is 15 residues long. The CDR3 DNA sequence: TGCGCCAGCAGCCTAAGCCGGGGACGAGCTTACGAGCAGTACTTC. Translation: CASSLSRGRAYEQYF.

This chain joins TRBV6-6 and TRBJ1-2; D remains ambiguous. CDR1 is MNHNY, CDR2 SVGAGI, per germline (reference sequence). V was cut by 0 bases and J by 7 bases, with 12 bases left in between. This CDR3 has 14 amino acids. CDR3 loop: CASSYSQLSTGYTF. The CDR3 DNA is TGTGCCAGCAGTTACTCGCAGCTTTCCACTGGCTACACCTTC.

This clonotype was seen a few times. This chain joins TRBV5-6 and TRBJ1-5; D is unresolved. This CDR3 has 15 amino acids. Germline V gene sequence: CDR1 SGHDT, CDR2 YYEEEE. The V and J ends lost 1 base and 1 base respectively, with 9 bases between them. CDR3 in DNA: TGTGCCAGCAGCTTGTTTAGGGTGAGCAATCAGCCCCAGCATTTT. Protein sequence: CASSLFRVSNQPQHF. Looking up the rest from reference TRBV5-6 and TRBJ1-5 gives the full variable domain: DAGVTQSPTHLIKTRGQQVTLRCSPKSGHDTVSWYQQALGQGPQFIFQYYEEEERQRGNFPDRFSGHQFPNYSSELNVNALLLGDSALYLCASSLFRVSNQPQHFGDGTRLSIL.

In its sample, this clonotype was seen many times. The chain uses TRBV12-3 or TRBV12-4 and TRBJ1-1; D uncertain. Trimming removed 5 bases from V and 3 bases from J, with 10 bases in between. This CDR3 is built from 13 residues. For the CDR3, the DNA is TGTGCCAGCAGTGTCGAGGGATACACTGAAGCTTTCTTT. Its translation is CASSVEGYTEAFF.